A selection of T cell receptor beta chains follows, all from one sample in a study of shared clonotypes between healthy human individuals. Profiling relied on immunoSEQ multiplex PCR, and the TCRdb table lists in-frame clones only, not all of them. The sample has about 480,000 clones; 79% are singletons. Sample: PBMCs. The receptor source for this set is a woman between 35 and 50 years old in good health. Some clones in this sample may be carry-over from other donors' samples. CDR3s include the opening cysteine and the closing phenylalanine or tryptophan. A D gene is named only where the DNA matches it firmly. Rows give clone size only sometimes, using once, few, many, or a class for an expanded clone.

J | D | V | size | CDR3 | DNA
TRBJ1-2 | - | TRBV30 | once | CAWISRRGYGYTF | TGTGCCTGGATCTCGCGCAGGGGCTATGGCTACACCTTC
TRBJ2-1 | - | TRBV2 | - | CASSEDYNEQFF | TGTGCCAGCAGTGAGGACTACAATGAGCAGTTCTTC
TRBJ1-1 | - | TRBV6-5 | few | CASSSGVNTEAFF | TGTGCCAGCAGTTCTGGGGTGAACACTGAAGCTTTCTTT
TRBJ1-4 | - | TRBV27 | - | CASRPRQAFNEKLFF | TGTGCCAGCAGACCCCGACAAGCTTTTAATGAAAAACTGTTTTTT
TRBJ2-5 | TRBD1 | TRBV7-2 | - | CASSSQGALGETQYF | TGTGCCAGCAGCTCTCAGGGGGCTTTGGGGGAGACCCAGTACTTC
TRBJ2-5 | - | TRBV5-1 | - | CANSLRRSETQYF | TGCGCCAACAGCCTTCGGCGCTCCGAGACCCAGTACTTC
TRBJ2-4 | TRBD1 | TRBV7-2 | - | CASSGTGDWSIQYF | TGTGCCAGCAGCGGGACAGGGGATTGGAGCATTCAGTACTTC
TRBJ1-5 | - | TRBV29-1 | - | CSAGDGNQPQHF | TGCAGCGCTGGGGATGGCAATCAGCCCCAGCATTTT
TRBJ2-7 | - | TRBV11-2 | - | CAGSLDLDYEQYF | TGTGCCGGCAGCTTAGATTTGGACTACGAGCAGTACTTC
TRBJ2-5 | - | TRBV7-9 | - | CASNGGHQEGSQYF | TGTGCCAGCAACGGGGGACACCAGGAAGGGTCCCAGTACTTC
TRBJ2-1 | - | TRBV4-2 | - | CASSQRTVSEQFF | TGTGCCAGCAGCCAAAGAACTGTCAGTGAGCAGTTCTTC
TRBJ1-4 | TRBD1 | TRBV7-9 | - | CASTPRDREDEGLFF | TGTGCCAGCACCCCTAGGGACAGGGAGGACGAGGGACTGTTTTTT
TRBJ2-7 | - | TRBV5-1 | - | CASSDRTGSYEQYF | TGCGCCAGCAGCGACCGGACGGGATCCTACGAGCAGTACTTC
TRBJ2-1 | TRBD2 | TRBV7-8 | - | CASSPPQRTSGSDEQFF | TGTGCCAGCAGCCCCCCCCAGAGAACTAGCGGGAGCGATGAGCAGTTCTTC
TRBJ2-7 | TRBD2 | TRBV19 | - | CASSSRGLAGGESSYEQYF | TGTGCCAGTAGCTCCCGGGGACTAGCGGGAGGCGAGAGCTCCTACGAGCAGTACTTC
TRBJ2-7 | TRBD1 | TRBV11-2 | - | CASSLARTGQGGEQYF | TGTGCCAGCAGCTTAGCGCGCACGGGACAGGGTGGCGAGCAGTACTTC
TRBJ1-1 | TRBD1 | TRBV27 | - | CASSTHQPGQGTLNTEAFF | TGTGCCAGCAGTACCCATCAGCCGGGACAGGGGACTTTGAACACTGAAGCTTTCTTT